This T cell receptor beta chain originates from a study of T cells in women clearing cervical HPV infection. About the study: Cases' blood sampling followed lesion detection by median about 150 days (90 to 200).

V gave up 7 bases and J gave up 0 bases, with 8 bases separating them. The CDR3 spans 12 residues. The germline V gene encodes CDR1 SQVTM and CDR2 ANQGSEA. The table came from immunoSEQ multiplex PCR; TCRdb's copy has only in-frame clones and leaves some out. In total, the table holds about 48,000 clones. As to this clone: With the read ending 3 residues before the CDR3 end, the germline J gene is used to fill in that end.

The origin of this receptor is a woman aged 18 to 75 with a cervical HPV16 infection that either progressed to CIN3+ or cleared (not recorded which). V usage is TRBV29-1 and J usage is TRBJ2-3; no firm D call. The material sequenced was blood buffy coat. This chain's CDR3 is CSDAQSTDTQYF. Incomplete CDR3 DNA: TGCAGCGACGCACAGAGCACAGATACG.